The sequence of this T cell receptor beta chain was determined in a study of metastatic and nonmetastatic thyroid tumors. This clone was counted at least ten times. TCRdb called clones again from the PCR reads with MiXCR. This table has about 47,000 clones, more than 20% appearing once. The CDR3 length is 13 residues. Germline V gene lookup returns CDR1 KGHSH and CDR2 LQKENI. The V gene lost 0 bases and the J gene lost 11 bases, with 13 bases spanning the gap. Until they underwent thyroid surgery, no patient had received any treatment. The gene calls are TRBV18 and TRBJ1-1; D perhaps matches TRBD1 (5 bases). The sequence was collected from a male donor with papillary thyroid cancer or a benign thyroid nodule (not recorded which). Some clones in this sample may be carry-over from other donors' samples. Sequencing input: blood. The CDR3 sequence: CASSPPSRVFAFF. Here the CDR3 DNA reads TGTGCCAGCTCACCACCAAGCAGGGTCTTTGCTTTCTTT.